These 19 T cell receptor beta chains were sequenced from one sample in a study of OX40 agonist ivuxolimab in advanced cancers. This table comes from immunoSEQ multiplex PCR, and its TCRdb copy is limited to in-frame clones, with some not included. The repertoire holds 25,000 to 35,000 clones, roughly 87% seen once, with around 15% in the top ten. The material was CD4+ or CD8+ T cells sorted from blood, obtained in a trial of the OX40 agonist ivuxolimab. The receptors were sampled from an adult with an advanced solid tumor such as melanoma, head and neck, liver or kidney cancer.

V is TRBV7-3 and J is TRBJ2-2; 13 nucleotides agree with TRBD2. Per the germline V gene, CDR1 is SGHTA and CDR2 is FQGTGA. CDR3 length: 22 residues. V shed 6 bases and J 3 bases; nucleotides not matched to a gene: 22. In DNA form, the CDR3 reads TGTGCCAGCAGTCCTGCCCTGTGGACTAGCGGGAGCCCCCCAGCCGACACCGGGGAGCTGTTTTTT. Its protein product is CASSPALWTSGSPPADTGELFF.

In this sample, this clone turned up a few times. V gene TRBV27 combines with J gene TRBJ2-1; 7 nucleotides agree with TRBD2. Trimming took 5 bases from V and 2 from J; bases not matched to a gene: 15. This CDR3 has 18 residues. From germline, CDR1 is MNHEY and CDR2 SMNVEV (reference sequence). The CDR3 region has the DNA TGTGCCAGCAGTACAACCCGACTAGCAGGTCAAACCTACAATGAGCAGTTCTTC. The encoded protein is CASSTTRLAGQTYNEQFF.

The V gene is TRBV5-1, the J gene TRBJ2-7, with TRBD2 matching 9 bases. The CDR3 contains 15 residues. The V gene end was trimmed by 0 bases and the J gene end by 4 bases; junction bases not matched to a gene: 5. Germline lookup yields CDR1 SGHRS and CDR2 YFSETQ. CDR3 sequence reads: CASSLGLAGTYEQYF. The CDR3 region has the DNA TGCGCCAGCAGCTTGGGGCTAGCGGGAACGTACGAGCAGTACTTC. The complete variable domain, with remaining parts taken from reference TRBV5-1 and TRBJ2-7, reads KAGVTQTPRYLIKTRGQQVTLSCSPISGHRSVSWYQQTPGQGLQFLFEYFSETQRNKGNFPGRFSGRQFSNSRSEMNVSTLELGDSALYLCASSLGLAGTYEQYFGPGTRLTVT.

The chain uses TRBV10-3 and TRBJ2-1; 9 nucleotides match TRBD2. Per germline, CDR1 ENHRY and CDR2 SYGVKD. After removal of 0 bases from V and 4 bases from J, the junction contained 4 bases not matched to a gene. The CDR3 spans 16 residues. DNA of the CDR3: TGTGCCATCAGTGAGTCTGGCGGGAGGGGGTACAATGAGCAGTTCTTC. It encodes CAISESGGRGYNEQFF.

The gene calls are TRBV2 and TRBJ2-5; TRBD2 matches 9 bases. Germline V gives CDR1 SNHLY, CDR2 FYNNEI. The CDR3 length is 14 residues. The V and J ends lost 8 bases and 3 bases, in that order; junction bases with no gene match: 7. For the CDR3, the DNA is TGTGCCAGCCGTACCGGGACTAGCAAAGAGACCCAGTACTTC. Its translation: CASRTGTSKETQYF.

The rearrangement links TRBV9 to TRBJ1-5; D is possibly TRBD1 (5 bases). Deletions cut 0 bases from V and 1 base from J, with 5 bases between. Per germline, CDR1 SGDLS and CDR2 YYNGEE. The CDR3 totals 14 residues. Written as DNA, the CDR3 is TGTGCCAGCAGCGTAGGGGACAGCAATCAGCCCCAGCATTTT. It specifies CASSVGDSNQPQHF.

In DNA, the CDR3 is TGTGCCAGTAGTATACCGAGAACTGAAGCTTTCTTT. It encodes CASSIPRTEAFF. This chain joins TRBV19 and TRBJ1-1; D uncertain. This CDR3 has 12 residues. Germline CDR1 is LNHDA and CDR2 is SQIVND (reference sequence). Trimming cost V 2 bases and J 5 bases, with 6 bases left between them.

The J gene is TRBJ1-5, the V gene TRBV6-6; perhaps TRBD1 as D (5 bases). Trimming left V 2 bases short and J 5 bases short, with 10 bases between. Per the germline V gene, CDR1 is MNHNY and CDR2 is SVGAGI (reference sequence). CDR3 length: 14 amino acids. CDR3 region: CASSYAGRDQPQHF. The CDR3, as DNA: TGTGCCAGCAGTTACGCAGGGCGTGATCAGCCCCAGCATTTT.

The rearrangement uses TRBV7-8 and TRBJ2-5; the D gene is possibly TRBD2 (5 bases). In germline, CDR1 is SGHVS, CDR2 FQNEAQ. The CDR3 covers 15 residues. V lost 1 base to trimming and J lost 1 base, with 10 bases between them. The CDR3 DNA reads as TGTGCCAGCAGCTTAGAAGGAGGTCCCCAAGAGACCCAGTACTTC. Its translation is CASSLEGGPQETQYF. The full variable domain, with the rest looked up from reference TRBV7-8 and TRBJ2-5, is GAGVSQSPRYKVAKRGQDVALRCDPISGHVSLFWYQQALGQGPEFLTYFQNEAQLDKSGLPSDRFFAERPEGSVSTLKIQRTQQEDSAVYLCASSLEGGPQETQYFGPGTRLLVL.

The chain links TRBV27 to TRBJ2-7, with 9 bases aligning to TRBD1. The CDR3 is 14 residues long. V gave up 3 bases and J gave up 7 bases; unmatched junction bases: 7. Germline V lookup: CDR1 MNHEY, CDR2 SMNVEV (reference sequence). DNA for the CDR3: TGTGCCAGCAGTTTTATGGACAGGGGACGTGAGCAGTACTTC. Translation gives CASSFMDRGREQYF.

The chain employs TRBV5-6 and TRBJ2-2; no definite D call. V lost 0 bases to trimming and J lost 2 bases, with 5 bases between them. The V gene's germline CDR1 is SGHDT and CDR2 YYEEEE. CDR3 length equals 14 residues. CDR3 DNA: TGTGCCAGCAGCTTGGGACTCAACACCGGGGAGCTGTTTTTT. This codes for CASSLGLNTGELFF. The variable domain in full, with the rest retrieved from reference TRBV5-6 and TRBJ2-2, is DAGVTQSPTHLIKTRGQQVTLRCSPKSGHDTVSWYQQALGQGPQFIFQYYEEEERQRGNFPDRFSGHQFPNYSSELNVNALLLGDSALYLCASSLGLNTGELFFGEGSRLTVL.

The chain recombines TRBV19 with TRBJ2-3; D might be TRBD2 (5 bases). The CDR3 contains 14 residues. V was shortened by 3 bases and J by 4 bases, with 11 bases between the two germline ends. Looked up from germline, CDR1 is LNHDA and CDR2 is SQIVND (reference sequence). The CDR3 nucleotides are TGTGCCAGTAGTATTCTGGAGGTCGCAGATACGCAGTATTTT. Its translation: CASSILEVADTQYF.

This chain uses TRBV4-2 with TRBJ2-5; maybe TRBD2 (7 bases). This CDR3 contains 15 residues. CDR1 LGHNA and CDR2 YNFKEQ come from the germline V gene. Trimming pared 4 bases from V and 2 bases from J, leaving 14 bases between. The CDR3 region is CASSRWGGGQETQYF. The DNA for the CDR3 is TGTGCCAGCAGCCGATGGGGAGGGGGACAAGAGACCCAGTACTTC.

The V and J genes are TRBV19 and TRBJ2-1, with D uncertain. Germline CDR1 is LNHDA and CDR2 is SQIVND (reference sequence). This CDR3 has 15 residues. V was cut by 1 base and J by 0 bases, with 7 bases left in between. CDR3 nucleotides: TGTGCCAGTAGTATAGCTAGGAGCTCCTACAATGAGCAGTTCTTC. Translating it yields CASSIARSSYNEQFF.

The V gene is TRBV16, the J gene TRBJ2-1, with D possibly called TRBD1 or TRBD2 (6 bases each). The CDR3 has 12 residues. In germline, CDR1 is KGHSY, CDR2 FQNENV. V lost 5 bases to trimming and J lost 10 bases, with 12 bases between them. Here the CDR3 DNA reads TGTGCCAGCAGCTGGGGGGCGCGGGAGCAGTTCTTC. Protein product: CASSWGAREQFF.

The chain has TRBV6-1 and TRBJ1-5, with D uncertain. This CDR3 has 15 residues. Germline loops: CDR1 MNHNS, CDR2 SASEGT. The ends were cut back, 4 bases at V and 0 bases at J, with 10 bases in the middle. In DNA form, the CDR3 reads TGTGCCAGCAGTGTAGGGCTCAATAGCAATCAGCCCCAGCATTTT. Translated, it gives CASSVGLNSNQPQHF.

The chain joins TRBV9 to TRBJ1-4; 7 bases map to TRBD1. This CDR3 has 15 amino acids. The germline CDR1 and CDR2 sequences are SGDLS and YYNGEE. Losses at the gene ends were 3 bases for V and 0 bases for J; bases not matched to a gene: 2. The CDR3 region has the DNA TGTGCCAGCAGCGGACAGGGATCAACTAATGAAAAACTGTTTTTT. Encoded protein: CASSGQGSTNEKLFF. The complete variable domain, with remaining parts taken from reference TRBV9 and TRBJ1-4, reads DSGVTQTPKHLITATGQRVTLRCSPRSGDLSVYWYQQSLDQGLQFLIQYYNGEERAKGNILERFSAQQFPDLHSELNLSSLELGDSALYFCASSGQGSTNEKLFFGSGTQLSVL.

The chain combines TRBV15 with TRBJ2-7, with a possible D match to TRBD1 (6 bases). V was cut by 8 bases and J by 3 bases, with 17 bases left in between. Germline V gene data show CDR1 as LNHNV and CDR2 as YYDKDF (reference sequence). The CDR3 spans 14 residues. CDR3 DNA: TGTGCCACCCACCCAGGGGTAGCGAGCTACGAGCAGTACTTC. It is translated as CATHPGVASYEQYF.

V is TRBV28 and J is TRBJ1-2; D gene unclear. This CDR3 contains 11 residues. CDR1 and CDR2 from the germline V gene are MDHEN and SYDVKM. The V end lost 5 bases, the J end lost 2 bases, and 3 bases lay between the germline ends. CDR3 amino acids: CASSVNYGYTF. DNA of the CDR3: TGTGCCAGCAGTGTGAACTATGGCTACACCTTC.